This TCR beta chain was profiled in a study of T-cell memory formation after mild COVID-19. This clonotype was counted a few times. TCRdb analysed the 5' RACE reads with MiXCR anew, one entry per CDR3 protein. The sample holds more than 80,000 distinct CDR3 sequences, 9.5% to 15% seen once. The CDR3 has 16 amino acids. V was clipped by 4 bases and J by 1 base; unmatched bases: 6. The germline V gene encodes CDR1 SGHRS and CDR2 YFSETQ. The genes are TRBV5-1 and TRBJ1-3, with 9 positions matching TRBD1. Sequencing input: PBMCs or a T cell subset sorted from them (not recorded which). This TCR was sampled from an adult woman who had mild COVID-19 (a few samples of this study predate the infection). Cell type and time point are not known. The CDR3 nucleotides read TGCGCCAGCAGCGGACAGGGGCTTGGGTCTGGAAACACCATATATTTT. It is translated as CASSGQGLGSGNTIYF. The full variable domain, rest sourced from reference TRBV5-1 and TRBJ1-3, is KAGVTQTPRYLIKTRGQQVTLSCSPISGHRSVSWYQQTPGQGLQFLFEYFSETQRNKGNFPGRFSGRQFSNSRSEMNVSTLELGDSALYLCASSGQGLGSGNTIYFGEGSWLTVV.